The 25 T cell receptor beta chains in this list originate from one sample, sequenced in a study of blood T cells in healthy people across ages. Primed by a sample-barcoded 5' primer and a J-beta primer mix, a second PCR proceeded for roughly 7 to 11 cycles. TCRdb itself ran the 5' RACE reads through MiXCR, one entry per CDR3 protein. The sample records 1.5 million to 2 million distinct CDR3 sequences, around 40% being singletons. The sequenced material came from blood. The receptor set was obtained from a human donor in good health.

The chain combines TRBV12-3 or TRBV12-4 with TRBJ2-2, with D perhaps matching TRBD1 (6 bases). The CDR3 has 15 amino acids. V lost 6 bases and J lost 2, with 13 bases in between. CDR3 DNA sequence: TGTGCCAGCAGCTCCCGAGGGGGAAACACCGGGGAGCTGTTTTTT. It is translated as CASSSRGGNTGELFF.

The CDR3 loop reads CASSHLIQGYEQYF. Written as DNA, the CDR3 is TGTGCCAGCAGCCATCTCATACAGGGCTACGAGCAGTACTTC. The rearrangement uses TRBV7-9 and TRBJ2-7; a weak D match, TRBD1 (6 bases). There are 14 residues in the CDR3. V lost 5 bases to trimming and J lost 3 bases, with 14 bases between them. Germline V gene sequence: CDR1 SEHNR, CDR2 FQNEAQ (reference sequence).

In regard to this clonotype: Since a much larger clone is just one base distant, this may be a read error. This chain joins TRBV2 and TRBJ2-7; unclear D gene. CDR1 is SNHLY, CDR2 FYNNEI, per germline. This CDR3 spans 14 amino acids. V was cut by 1 base and J by 11 bases, with 18 bases left in between. In nucleotides, the CDR3 is TGTGCCAGCAGTGAAGATCCCCGAACCTATTTGGAGTACTTC. Residues: CASSEDPRTYLEYF.

This chain joins TRBV29-1 and TRBJ1-2, with D possibly TRBD1 on 5 matching bases. The germline V and J ends were trimmed by 7 bases and 8 bases, with 20 bases remaining between them. This CDR3 comprises 13 residues. Germline loops: CDR1 SQVTM, CDR2 ANQGSEA. The CDR3 is CSATDMGVYGYTF. Written as DNA, the CDR3 is TGCAGCGCCACTGACATGGGGGTTTACGGCTACACCTTC.

The rearrangement joins TRBV27 to TRBJ2-7; TRBD2 might be the D (6 bases). The CDR3 totals 15 residues. Per germline, CDR1 MNHEY and CDR2 SMNVEV (reference sequence). The V and J ends lost 4 bases and 0 bases respectively, with 13 bases between them. The CDR3: CASSSRLGSSYEQYF. CDR3 nucleotide sequence: TGTGCCAGCAGTTCGCGCCTCGGGAGCTCCTACGAGCAGTACTTC.

The rearrangement links TRBV4-2 to TRBJ2-7; TRBD1 agrees at 11 bases. Looked up from germline, CDR1 is LGHNA and CDR2 is YNFKEQ. This CDR3 comprises 18 residues. V gave up 3 bases and J gave up 1 base; unmatched junction bases: 11. The CDR3 sequence: CASSQARTGGGTSYEQYV. The CDR3 coding sequence is TGTGCCAGCAGCCAGGCCCGGACAGGGGGCGGAACATCCTACGAGCAGTACGTC.

This clonotype appeared a few times. This chain links TRBV20-1 with TRBJ1-2; D is undetermined. This CDR3 spans 11 amino acids. CDR1 DFQATT and CDR2 SNEGSKA come from the germline V gene (reference sequence). This chain's CDR3 is CRPPASYGYTF. CDR3 DNA: TGCAGACCGCCGGCGAGCTATGGCTACACCTTC.

This clonotype was detected a few times. The chain combines TRBV7-2 with TRBJ2-1; 9 bases are a match to TRBD1. With V trimmed by 5 bases and J by 1 base, 6 bases remained unmatched. The CDR3 spans 16 residues. Germline V gives CDR1 SGHTA, CDR2 FQGNSA. CDR3 sequence: CASSTRGQGSYNEQFF. The CDR3 nucleotides are TGTGCCAGCAGCACTAGGGGACAGGGTTCCTACAATGAGCAGTTCTTC.

With respect to this clonotype: At one boundary the junction diverges from the germline segment, which might be a read error. V and J are TRBV7-8 and TRBJ2-1, with 8 bases that match TRBD1. This CDR3 is built from 15 residues. Germline V lookup: CDR1 SGHVS, CDR2 FQNEAQ. The CDR3, as DNA: TGTGCCAACAGCTTAGCGAGGACAGGGTTCGATGAGCAGTTCTTC. It yields the protein CANSLARTGFDEQFF.

This chain links TRBV4-2 with TRBJ2-5; D might be TRBD2 (6 bases). V was cut by 1 base and J by 0 bases, with 9 bases left in between. The germline V gene encodes CDR1 LGHNA and CDR2 YNFKEQ. This CDR3 has 15 amino acids. The CDR3 nucleotides are TGTGCCAGCAGCCAAGCGGGAGCGTACCAAGAGACCCAGTACTTC. Translation gives CASSQAGAYQETQYF.

This clonotype was seen a few times. V gene TRBV7-8 combines with J gene TRBJ2-1; 7 nucleotides agree with TRBD1. This CDR3 is built from 15 residues. V shed 3 bases, J shed 4 bases, and the junction held 6 bases outside the gene matches. Germline V CDR1 and CDR2: SGHVS, FQNEAQ. The CDR3 reads CASSFKTGAYNEQFF. Here the CDR3 DNA reads TGTGCCAGCAGCTTCAAAACAGGGGCTTACAATGAGCAGTTCTTC. Full variable domain (rest looked up from reference TRBV7-8 and TRBJ2-1): GAGVSQSPRYKVAKRGQDVALRCDPISGHVSLFWYQQALGQGPEFLTYFQNEAQLDKSGLPSDRFFAERPEGSVSTLKIQRTQQEDSAVYLCASSFKTGAYNEQFFGPGTRLTVL.

The gene calls are TRBV20-1 and TRBJ1-2; 8 bases are a match to TRBD1. Trimming removed 3 bases from V and 3 bases from J; junction bases left unmatched: 9. Germline assignment: CDR1 DFQATT and CDR2 SNEGSKA (reference sequence). CDR3 length: 15 amino acids. CDR3 loop: CSARGAGGYDYGYTF. The CDR3 bases are TGCAGTGCTAGGGGCGCAGGGGGCTATGACTATGGCTACACCTTC.

The V and J genes are TRBV24-1 and TRBJ2-1, with no clear D. The CDR3 spans 13 residues. The V gene lost 3 bases and the J gene lost 10 bases, with 12 bases spanning the gap. CDR1 is KGHDR and CDR2 is SFDVKD in the germline V gene. The CDR3 bases are TGTGCCACCAGTGATGCCCTAGTGAGCGAGCAGTTCTTC. It encodes CATSDALVSEQFF.

The rearrangement joins TRBV7-8 to TRBJ2-5, with D possibly being TRBD2 (5 bases). V shed 6 bases and J shed 0 bases, with 14 bases lying between them. CDR1 and CDR2 (germline): SGHVS, FQNEAQ. CDR3 length equals 15 residues. CDR3 protein: CASRSTREYQETQYF. CDR3 coding DNA: TGTGCCAGCAGGTCTACTAGGGAGTACCAAGAGACCCAGTACTTC.

The sample holds many counts of this clonotype. The genes are TRBV20-1 and TRBJ2-7; 10 bases are a match to TRBD2. V gave up 6 bases and J gave up 3 bases; unmatched junction bases: 11. This CDR3 region has 15 residues. Per germline, CDR1 DFQATT and CDR2 SNEGSKA (reference sequence). CDR3 in amino acids: CSAEIAGGTDYEQYF. The DNA of the CDR3 is TGCAGTGCCGAGATAGCGGGGGGTACAGACTACGAGCAGTACTTC.

The gene calls are TRBV6-2 or TRBV6-3 and TRBJ1-2; no definite D call. CDR1 is MNHEY, CDR2 SVGEGT, per germline. V lost 5 bases to trimming and J lost 8 bases, with 15 bases between them. CDR3 length: 13 residues. This CDR3 reads CASSDRGPGGYTF. As DNA, the CDR3 is TGTGCCAGCAGTGATCGTGGGCCAGGAGGCTACACCTTC.

The chain has TRBV2 and TRBJ2-1, with D perhaps being TRBD1 or TRBD2 (5 bases each). From germline, CDR1 is SNHLY and CDR2 FYNNEI. V was trimmed by 2 bases and J by 9 bases, leaving 14 bases between them. The CDR3 covers 14 residues. CDR3 bases: TGTGCCAGCAGTGAACTGTTGGTCGGGGCTGAGCAGTTCTTC. This encodes CASSELLVGAEQFF.

V and J are TRBV20-1 and TRBJ1-2, with D unresolved. This CDR3 comprises 11 residues. With 2 bases removed from V and 4 bases from J, the gap between germline ends came to 5 bases. The V gene's germline CDR1 is DFQATT and CDR2 SNEGSKA (reference sequence). Written as DNA, the CDR3 is TGCAGTGCTAGAATGGGCTATGGCTACACCTTC. Encoded protein: CSARMGYGYTF.

This chain uses TRBV20-1 with TRBJ2-3; 9 nucleotides match TRBD2. Unmatched junction bases numbered 12, after V lost 7 bases and J lost 4 bases. Germline CDR1 and CDR2: DFQATT and SNEGSKA (reference sequence). There are 15 residues in the CDR3. CDR3 protein: CSEVLRGGTADTQYF. Written as DNA, the CDR3 is TGCAGTGAGGTTCTGCGGGGGGGCACGGCAGATACGCAGTATTTT.

Turning to this clonotype: Germline and junction disagree at one end, which may indicate a read error. This chain joins TRBV12-3 or TRBV12-4 and TRBJ2-5; D is unresolved. CDR3 length: 13 residues. The CDR3 DNA reads as TGTTCCAGCAGTCTCGCCCCGCGGGAGACCCAGTACTTC. It is translated as CSSSLAPRETQYF.

The table lists this clonotype with a few counts. The chain has TRBV4-2 and TRBJ2-1, with 9 bases aligning to TRBD1. V trimming: 4 bases; J trimming: 5 bases; junction bases outside the gene matches: 6. CDR3 length equals 15 residues. Germline assignment: CDR1 LGHNA and CDR2 YNFKEQ. The CDR3 DNA reads as TGTGCCAGCAGCCGGGGGGACAGGGAGAACAATGAGCAGTTCTTC. Residues: CASSRGDRENNEQFF.

This clonotype was seen a handful of times. The chain couples TRBV6-2 or TRBV6-3 to TRBJ2-1; possibly TRBD2 for D (6 bases). The V gene lost 1 base and the J gene lost 4 bases, with 14 bases spanning the gap. Germline-derived CDR1 and CDR2 are MNHEY and SVGEGT. The CDR3 loop spans 16 amino acids. The CDR3 protein is CASSYYIGGGYNEQFF. CDR3 DNA: TGTGCCAGCAGTTACTATATCGGGGGTGGATACAATGAGCAGTTCTTC.

This clonotype was observed once. The chain uses TRBV29-1 and TRBJ2-2; maybe TRBD1 (5 bases). This CDR3 has 14 amino acids. Germline V gene data show CDR1 as SQVTM and CDR2 as ANQGSEA. Trimming took 7 bases from V and 1 from J, leaving 13 bases between them. CDR3 loop: CSAHQGLNTGELFF. In DNA form, the CDR3 reads TGCAGCGCCCATCAGGGATTGAACACCGGGGAGCTGTTTTTT.

The chain employs TRBV28 and TRBJ2-3; 10 nucleotides line up with TRBD2. The CDR3 is 16 amino acids. The germline CDR1 and CDR2 sequences are MDHEN and SYDVKM. After removal of 3 bases from V and 3 bases from J, the junction contained 6 bases not matched to a gene. CDR3 residues: CASSLAKRGGTDTQYF. The CDR3 coding sequence is TGTGCCAGCAGTTTGGCTAAGCGGGGGGGGACAGATACGCAGTATTTT.

The sample holds a few counts of this clonotype. The chain joins TRBV5-1 to TRBJ1-1; maybe TRBD1 (5 bases). Trimming cost V 0 bases and J 0 bases, with 9 bases left between them. This CDR3 has 15 amino acids. The germline V gene encodes CDR1 SGHRS and CDR2 YFSETQ. The CDR3 coding sequence is TGCGCCAGCAGCTTGGCCGGGGCGGTGAACACTGAAGCTTTCTTT. This sequence encodes CASSLAGAVNTEAFF.